These 22 T cell receptor beta chains share one sample of origin, sequenced in a study of type 1 and type 2 diabetes patients. Amplification started from genomic DNA. A primer set of 30 forward and 13 reverse primers amplified the CDR3. Via MiXCR, TCRdb re-called the multiplex PCR reads, giving one row per CDR3 protein. In the table there are a few hundred thousand distinct CDR3 sequences, around 47% of which are singletons. Material for sequencing was peripheral blood mononuclear cells (PBMCs). The receptors come from a man between 18 and 29 years old with type 2 diabetes.

The chain couples TRBV7-6 to TRBJ1-4; no clear D. CDR3 length: 14 amino acids. The V gene lost 0 bases and the J gene lost 8 bases, with 10 bases spanning the gap. Looked up from germline, CDR1 is SGHVS and CDR2 is FNYEAQ. The CDR3 loop is CASSLAGPREKLFF. The CDR3 DNA reads as TGTGCCAGCAGCTTAGCAGGACCGAGGGAAAAACTGTTTTTT.

The DNA of the CDR3 is TGTGCCAGCAGCTTAGCGTTTACCGGGGAGCTGTTTTTT. Residues: CASSLAFTGELFF. This chain connects TRBV7-8 to TRBJ2-2; unclear D gene. From germline, CDR1 is SGHVS and CDR2 FQNEAQ. V lost 0 bases to trimming and J lost 5 bases, with 4 bases between them. CDR3 length equals 13 residues.

The chain is built from TRBV7-3 and TRBJ1-1; D ambiguous. The CDR3 covers 14 residues. Trimming took off 2 bases at V and 8 bases at J, with 15 bases between the two ends. CDR1 is SGHTA and CDR2 is FQGTGA in the germline V gene. This chain's CDR3 is CASSLSSGAKEAFF. DNA of the CDR3: TGTGCCAGCAGCTTATCCAGTGGTGCAAAGGAAGCTTTCTTT.

The chain is built from TRBV25-1 and TRBJ1-5; no clear D gene. The CDR3 covers 18 residues. Trimming cost V 0 bases and J 2 bases, with 17 bases left between them. The germline gives CDR1 MGHDK, CDR2 SYGVNS. CDR3 nucleotides: TGTGCCAGCAGTGAATATCAGACCACGCAGGCCCGCAATCAGCCCCAGCATTTT. This codes for CASSEYQTTQARNQPQHF. Variable domain in full (rest from reference TRBV25-1 and TRBJ1-5): EADIYQTPRYLVIGTGKKITLECSQTMGHDKMYWYQQDPGMELHLIHYSYGVNSTEKGDLSSESTVSRIRTEHFPLTLESARPSHTSQYLCASSEYQTTQARNQPQHFGDGTRLSIL.

This clonotype was counted only a few times. V gene TRBV6-1 combines with J gene TRBJ2-7; no clear D gene. With 1 base removed from V and 2 bases from J, the gap between germline ends came to 15 bases. Germline CDR1 and CDR2: MNHNS and SASEGT. This CDR3 has 16 residues. CDR3 sequence: CASSEGWAIGTYEQYF. The CDR3 DNA is TGTGCCAGCAGTGAAGGTTGGGCCATTGGTACCTACGAGCAGTACTTC.

With regard to this clonotype: One base away lies a much larger clone, so this may be a sequencing read error. The chain has TRBV2 and TRBJ2-2; a weak D match, TRBD2 (5 bases). Germline values: CDR1 SNHLY, CDR2 FYNNEI. Trimming took 8 bases from V and 3 from J, leaving 16 bases between them. This CDR3 contains 15 residues. CDR3 sequence: CASGGAGLYTGELFF. CDR3 coding DNA: TGTGCCAGCGGAGGTGCTGGATTGTACACCGGGGAGCTGTTTTTT.

Many counts were recorded for this clonotype. The rearrangement links TRBV2 to TRBJ1-1; D not resolved. V lost 4 bases and J lost 0, with 3 bases in between. Germline V gene data show CDR1 as SNHLY and CDR2 as FYNNEI. The CDR3 has 12 amino acids. CDR3 nucleotide sequence: TGTGCCAGCAGTGGGATGAACACTGAAGCTTTCTTT. Its protein is CASSGMNTEAFF.

This clonotype appeared a few times. V usage is TRBV11-2 and J usage is TRBJ2-7, with 10 bases fitting TRBD1. The CDR3 loop spans 15 amino acids. Losses at the gene ends were 3 bases for V and 5 bases for J; bases not matched to a gene: 7. CDR1 is SGHAT and CDR2 is FQNNGV in the germline V gene. CDR3 in amino acids: CASSFRDRGFDEQYF. The CDR3 nucleotides read TGTGCCAGCAGCTTCCGGGACAGGGGCTTCGACGAGCAGTACTTC.

The chain employs TRBV20-1 and TRBJ1-4; D is uncertain. CDR1 and CDR2 from the germline V gene are DFQATT and SNEGSKA (reference sequence). CDR3 length: 16 residues. The V end lost 2 bases, the J end lost 15 bases, and 28 bases lay between the germline ends. The CDR3 DNA reads TGCAGTGCTAGAAGTATCGGGAAAAACAGCTTCCCGAAGGTGTTTTTT. Protein sequence: CSARSIGKNSFPKVFF.

This rearrangement joins TRBV2 to TRBJ2-5; possibly TRBD2 for D (5 bases). Germline V CDR1 and CDR2: SNHLY, FYNNEI. Trimming cost V 4 bases and J 6 bases, with 18 bases left between them. The CDR3 consists of 15 residues. The DNA for the CDR3 is TGTGCCAGCAGTGTTAAAGGGCGGGTGCCTAAGACCCAGTACTTC. As protein: CASSVKGRVPKTQYF.

V and J are TRBV5-1 and TRBJ1-2, with D possibly being TRBD1 (6 bases). The germline CDR1 and CDR2 sequences are SGHRS and YFSETQ. The CDR3 length is 14 residues. Trimming shortened V by 2 bases and J by 8 bases, and 16 bases separated the two germline ends. Here the CDR3 reads CASSFEWQGTGYTF. The CDR3 DNA reads TGCGCCAGCAGCTTTGAGTGGCAGGGGACGGGCTACACCTTC.

V gene TRBV20-1 combines with J gene TRBJ2-7; D may be TRBD2 (7 bases). There are 15 residues in the CDR3. Germline CDR1 reads DFQATT; CDR2 reads SNEGSKA (reference sequence). Trimming took 0 bases from V and 3 from J, leaving 15 bases between them. The CDR3 DNA follows: TGCAGTGCTAGAGATATCCGGGGGGCCAGCTACGAGCAGTACTTC. Its protein product is CSARDIRGASYEQYF.

Comments on this clonotype: Its ends do not fully match the called genes, so a read error is possible. CDR3 protein: CACSVAFGRERTDTQYF. CDR3 DNA sequence: TGTGCCTGCAGTGTGGCTTTCGGGCGGGAGAGGACAGATACGCAGTATTTT. The rearrangement links TRBV2 to TRBJ2-3, with 7 bases fitting TRBD2. In germline, CDR1 is SNHLY, CDR2 FYNNEI. The CDR3 length is 17 residues.

The chain uses TRBV20-1 and TRBJ1-5; 9 bases are shared with TRBD1. V was pared by 3 bases and J by 5 bases, with 5 bases of the junction left unmatched. CDR3 length equals 14 residues. Germline V gene sequence: CDR1 DFQATT, CDR2 SNEGSKA (reference sequence). In DNA form, the CDR3 reads TGCAGTGCTAGGGGACAGGGTATGCATCAGCCCCAGCATTTT. Protein product: CSARGQGMHQPQHF.

The chain joins TRBV4-3 to TRBJ2-5; D gene ambiguous. The J call may be faulty, since TRBJ2-1 better matches the DNA end. The CDR3 contains 13 residues. Germline-derived CDR1 and CDR2 are LGHNA and YSLEER. The CDR3 region is CASSQVVLNEQFF. CDR3 bases: TGCGCCAGCAGCCAAGTCGTGCTCAATGAGCAGTTCTTC.

The table lists this clonotype with a few counts. This chain connects TRBV7-3 to TRBJ2-5; TRBD1 matches 9 bases. The CDR3 is made up of 19 amino acids. After removal of 1 base from V and 5 bases from J, the junction contained 17 bases not matched to a gene. The germline V gene encodes CDR1 SGHTA and CDR2 FQGTGA. The CDR3 nucleotides are TGTGCCAGCAGCTTAATACGTGGACAGGGGACGAGCCTGGAGGAGACCCAGTACTTC. Its protein is CASSLIRGQGTSLEETQYF.

The gene calls are TRBV27 and TRBJ2-3; 7 bases are a match to TRBD2. The J segment lost 6 bases and the V segment lost 6 bases, leaving 9 bases of the junction unmatched. There are 14 residues in the CDR3. CDR1 is MNHEY, CDR2 SMNVEV, per germline (reference sequence). CDR3 region: CASSSSGVWDTQYF. In DNA form, the CDR3 reads TGTGCCAGCAGCTCGAGCGGGGTGTGGGATACGCAGTATTTT.

This clonotype occurred a few times. This chain joins TRBV30 and TRBJ2-1; D is undetermined. Germline V lookup: CDR1 GTSNPN, CDR2 SVGIG (reference sequence). CDR3 length equals 11 residues. The germline V and J ends were trimmed by 5 bases and 7 bases, with 9 bases remaining between them. The DNA of the CDR3 is TGTGCCTGGTCACTGGGGAATGAGCAGTTCTTC. It codes for CAWSLGNEQFF.

This chain uses TRBV7-2 with TRBJ2-1, with 8 bases identical to TRBD1. The V segment lost 5 bases and the J segment 4 bases; nucleotides outside the gene matches: 13. Germline CDR1 and CDR2: SGHTA and FQGNSA. This CDR3 comprises 17 residues. CDR3 residues: CASSKFSGTGVYNEQFF. CDR3 nucleotides: TGTGCCAGCAGCAAATTTTCCGGGACAGGTGTTTACAATGAGCAGTTCTTC.

The CDR3 nucleotides are TGTGCCAGCAGTGAGGGGACAGGGGGCGCGGTGACGTTTTTT. Amino acid sequence: CASSEGTGGAVTFF. The rearrangement uses TRBV27 and TRBJ1-4; 12 positions match TRBD1. The CDR3 length is 14 residues. The V segment lost 5 bases and the J segment 16 bases; nucleotides outside the gene matches: 11. Per germline, CDR1 MNHEY and CDR2 SMNVEV (reference sequence).

Worth noting for this clonotype: Since the CDR3 does not end with the conserved phenylalanine or tryptophan, this likely comes from a read error. V gene TRBV6-5 combines with J gene TRBJ1-5; a possible D gene is TRBD1 (5 bases). Germline V gene data show CDR1 as MNHEY and CDR2 as SVGAGI. The CDR3 has 14 amino acids. Trimming stripped 5 bases from V and 2 bases from J, with 10 bases between. As DNA, the CDR3 is TGTGCCAGCAGTGCAGGGCGCGGCAATCAGCCCCAGCATCTT. The encoded protein is CASSAGRGNQPQHL.

In this sample, this clonotype turned up a few times. The chain recombines TRBV20-1 with TRBJ2-2; D tentatively reads TRBD1 or TRBD2 (6 bases each). V gave up 6 bases and J gave up 6 bases, with 17 bases separating them. The CDR3 is 14 amino acids. Germline lookup yields CDR1 DFQATT and CDR2 SNEGSKA (reference sequence). In DNA, the CDR3 is TGCAGTGCCGTTAACTACAGGGAGGCCGGGGAGCTGTTTTTT. This encodes CSAVNYREAGELFF.